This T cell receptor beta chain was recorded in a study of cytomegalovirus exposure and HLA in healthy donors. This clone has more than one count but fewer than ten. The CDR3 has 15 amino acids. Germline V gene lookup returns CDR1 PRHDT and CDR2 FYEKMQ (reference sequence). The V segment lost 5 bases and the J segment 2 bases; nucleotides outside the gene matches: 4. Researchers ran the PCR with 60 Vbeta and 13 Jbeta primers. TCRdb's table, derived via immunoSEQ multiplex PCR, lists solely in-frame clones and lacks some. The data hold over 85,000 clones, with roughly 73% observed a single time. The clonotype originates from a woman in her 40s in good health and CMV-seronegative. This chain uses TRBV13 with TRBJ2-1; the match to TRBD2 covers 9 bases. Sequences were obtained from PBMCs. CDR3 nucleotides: TGTGCCAGCAGCAAAGAGCGGGGGGCCTACAATGAGCAGTTCTTC. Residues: CASSKERGAYNEQFF.